Listed here are 5 T cell receptor beta chains from one sample, sequenced in a study of control samples from healthy donors and cancer patients. Generated by immunoSEQ multiplex PCR, the TCRdb table keeps only in-frame clones and is missing some. Among fewer than 90,000 clones listed, about 88% were seen once. The sample was blood. These receptors originate from a woman aged 50 to 65 in good health.

The chain combines TRBV6-4 with TRBJ1-5; D gene uncertain. The CDR3 covers 12 residues. The germline CDR1 and CDR2 sequences are MRHNA and SNTAGT. Between the trimmed V and J ends, which lost 6 bases and 0 bases, there was a span of 3 bases. The DNA for the CDR3 is TGTGCCAGCAGCCCTAGCAATCAGCCCCAGCATTTT. Protein product: CASSPSNQPQHF.

The chain uses TRBV5-5 and TRBJ1-2, with TRBD1 as a possible D gene (5 bases). Trimming pared 4 bases from V and 2 bases from J, leaving 12 bases between. Looked up from germline, CDR1 is SGHKS and CDR2 is YYEKEE (reference sequence). CDR3 length: 14 residues. DNA of the CDR3: TGTGCCAGCAGCCCGGGACGGCAGAACTATGGCTACACCTTC. This codes for CASSPGRQNYGYTF.

This chain links TRBV2 with TRBJ1-2, with 7 nucleotides matching TRBD1. CDR3 length: 13 residues. The J segment lost 8 bases and the V segment lost 5 bases, leaving 8 bases of the junction unmatched. Germline-derived CDR1 and CDR2 are SNHLY and FYNNEI. The CDR3 region has the DNA TGTGCCAGCAGTACTAACAGGGGCGGAGGCTACACCTTC. It is translated as CASSTNRGGGYTF.

CDR3 region: CASSQGLQETQYF. In DNA form, the CDR3 reads TGTGCCAGCAGCCAGGGATTACAAGAGACCCAGTACTTC. This rearrangement joins TRBV3-1 (or the pseudogene TRBV3-2) to TRBJ2-5; the D is unclear. The length of the CDR3 is 13 residues. V lost 3 bases, J lost 2 bases, and 7 bases lay in between. Germline assignment: CDR1 LGHDT and CDR2 YNNKEL (reference sequence).

CDR3: CASSERDTKNTGELFF. CDR3 DNA sequence: TGTGCCAGCAGCGAGCGGGACACGAAGAACACCGGGGAGCTGTTTTTT. The rearrangement joins TRBV5-5 to TRBJ2-2; TRBD2 might be the D (7 bases). Per the germline V gene, CDR1 is SGHKS and CDR2 is YYEKEE (reference sequence). The CDR3 covers 16 residues. V lost 4 bases and J lost 1, with 14 bases in between.